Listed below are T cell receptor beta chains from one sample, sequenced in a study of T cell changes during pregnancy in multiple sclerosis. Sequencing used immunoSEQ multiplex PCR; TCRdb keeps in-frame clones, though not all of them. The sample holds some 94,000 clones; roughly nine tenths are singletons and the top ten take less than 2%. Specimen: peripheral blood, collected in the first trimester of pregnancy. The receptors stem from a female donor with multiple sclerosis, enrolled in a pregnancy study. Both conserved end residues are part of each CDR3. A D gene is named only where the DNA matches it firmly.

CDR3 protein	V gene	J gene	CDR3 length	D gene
CASSPVTGENEQFF	TRBV18	TRBJ2-1	14	TRBD1
CASSPRGQAGDEQYF	TRBV18	TRBJ2-7	15	TRBD1
CASSLLLSDRGQMNTEAFF	TRBV28	TRBJ1-1	19	TRBD1
CASSPVLRRGGINYGYTF	TRBV4-1	TRBJ1-2	18	NA
CASSPRDAEAFF	TRBV7-6	TRBJ1-1	12	NA
CASSASTQQSYEQYF	TRBV6-1	TRBJ2-7	15	NA
CASSESGTRPNEQFF	TRBV6-4	TRBJ2-1	15	TRBD2
CASSWGLAGPYEQYF	TRBV19	TRBJ2-7	15	TRBD2
CASSLPGREQYF	TRBV11-3	TRBJ2-7	12	NA
CASSLGQGRKETQYF	TRBV7-2	TRBJ2-5	15	TRBD1
CASSSLGLGGSSYEQYF	TRBV28	TRBJ2-7	17	NA
CASSSDRDGGGKLFF	TRBV6-5	TRBJ1-4	15	NA
CASSWELNTGRDNTEAFF	TRBV5-4	TRBJ1-1	18	NA
CASSPLSGLNTYEQYF	TRBV28	TRBJ2-7	16	NA
CASSEMWELSDTQYF	TRBV2	TRBJ2-3	15	NA
CASSPFTSARGTDTQYF	TRBV18	TRBJ2-3	17	NA
CASSLSWEGLNEQFF	TRBV11-3	TRBJ2-1	15	TRBD2
CASRETGGPTDTQYF	TRBV6-4	TRBJ2-3	15	TRBD1
CASSTTGVGLYEQYF	TRBV19	TRBJ2-7	15	TRBD1
CASSQEGKEGEKLFF	TRBV4-2	TRBJ1-4	15	NA
CSVEEGQTPLKRSAPTDTQYF	TRBV29-1	TRBJ2-3	21	NA
CAWTEGGSSYNEQFF	TRBV30	TRBJ2-1	15	NA
CASSPRTGVKLFF	TRBV7-9	TRBJ1-4	13	TRBD1
CASSLRDTGGDEQFF	TRBV13	TRBJ2-1	15	TRBD1
CASSPGDSYEQYF	TRBV18	TRBJ2-7	13	NA
CSVEDLPGNEQFF	TRBV29-1	TRBJ2-1	13	NA
CASSDSPLWGAGNTIYF	TRBV6-4	TRBJ1-3	17	NA
CASSEVFGRRGGGLGGYTF	TRBV6-1	TRBJ1-2	19	NA
CASSMPGLEKLFF	TRBV19	TRBJ1-4	13	NA
CASSLEAASTDTQYF	TRBV5-1	TRBJ2-3	15	NA
CASSIGGGGPYEQYF	TRBV19	TRBJ2-7	15	NA
CASSPGTAVYEQYF	TRBV27	TRBJ2-7	14	TRBD1
CASTSGSRSTDTQYF	TRBV4-1	TRBJ2-3	15	NA
CASSIMAGDNEQFF	TRBV19	TRBJ2-1	14	TRBD2
CASSLVIAYNEQFF	TRBV11-2	TRBJ2-1	14	NA
CASSSPQQGMNTEAFF	TRBV27	TRBJ1-1	16	NA
CASSPGLDPYEQYF	TRBV18	TRBJ2-7	14	NA
CASSYRGLFF	TRBV28	TRBJ1-1	10	TRBD1
CASYFNREAFF	TRBV19	TRBJ1-1	11	NA
CASSSSGRAIDTQYF	TRBV7-6	TRBJ2-3	15	TRBD2
CASSEAGRVVGELFF	TRBV6-1	TRBJ2-2	15	NA
CASIRTGGRTDTQYF	TRBV7-8	TRBJ2-3	15	TRBD1
CAWSVGGDTEAFF	TRBV30	TRBJ1-1	13	NA
CASSPKNQGNTEAFF	TRBV18	TRBJ1-1	15	NA
CASSPGQGNYGYTF	TRBV19	TRBJ1-2	14	TRBD1
CASSQDLAPYEQYF	TRBV4-1	TRBJ2-7	14	NA
CASKGQGPSGELFF	TRBV19	TRBJ2-2	14	TRBD1
CASSLTSGRADIQYF	TRBV5-1	TRBJ2-4	15	TRBD2
CASSFNGRFEQYF	TRBV7-9	TRBJ2-7	13	TRBD2
CASSSGRYNEQFF	TRBV19	TRBJ2-1	13	TRBD2
CASAGSHEQYF	TRBV27	TRBJ2-7	11	NA